This TCR beta chain was sequenced for a study of shared clonotypes between healthy human individuals. The study, taken as a whole, reports: Clonotype sharing among donors was thought likely to change with sequencing depth.

About this clone: Its antigen is still unknown.

Germline CDR1 is LNHDA and CDR2 is SQIVND (reference sequence). The germline V and J ends were trimmed by 3 bases and 3 bases, with 12 bases remaining between them. The CDR3 loop spans 14 amino acids. Profiling relied on immunoSEQ multiplex PCR, and the TCRdb table lists in-frame clones only, not all of them. The repertoire has roughly 2.2 million clones, 85% to 95% of them found once; the top ten carry 0.35% to 0.45%. The chain carries TRBV19 and TRBJ2-7; the D gene could be TRBD1 or TRBD2 (5 bases each). The sample taken for sequencing was naive CD4+ T cells from PBMCs. The subset here: CD45RA+ positively selected. The TCR was taken from a man between 18 and 29 years old in good health. Some clones in this sample may be carry-over from other donors' samples. The CDR3 sequence: CASSIGTVNYEQYF. The DNA of the CDR3 is TGTGCCAGTAGTATCGGGACGGTGAACTACGAGCAGTACTTC.